The 18 T cell receptor beta chains below all came from one sample that was sequenced in a study of T-cell reconstitution after alpha-beta-depleted transplantation in children (dated by TCRdb to 2015 to 2016). Library preparation used PCR. The instrument given in TCRdb is Illumina HiSeq 2500. TCR library preparation used molecular barcoding, with unique molecular identifiers applied to normalize quantification of the TCRbeta repertoire. TCRdb cleaned the public reads at Q25 with fastp, built clones with MiXCR and kept in-frame beta chains. All rows with the same CDR3 protein become a single entry with the most common DNA and genes. The sample profile shows nearly 400,000 distinct CDR3 sequences; around 21% of them were found once. Together, the top ten hold 3.8% of the sample. Source: PBMCs from the stem cell graft donor, taken from the stem cell graft. The source of these receptors is a human donor who donated a stem cell graft to a child with acute myeloid leukemia.

In this sample, this clonotype turned up a few times. The gene calls are TRBV27 and TRBJ2-3; unclear D gene. Per germline, CDR1 MNHEY and CDR2 SMNVEV (reference sequence). V lost 5 bases and J lost 8, with 14 bases in between. The CDR3 is made up of 13 amino acids. CDR3 sequence reads: CASSPYLSGTQYF. The CDR3 nucleotides read TGTGCCAGCAGTCCGTACCTTTCGGGTACGCAGTATTTT.

This clonotype has just a few counts. The rearrangement uses TRBV12-3 or TRBV12-4 and TRBJ1-1; 9 nucleotides align to TRBD1. V dropped 6 bases and J dropped 0; count of bases not matched to a gene: 11. The CDR3 extends over 17 amino acids. The CDR3 protein is CASSSGTGLPLNTEAFF. DNA of the CDR3: TGTGCCAGCAGCTCCGGGACAGGGCTCCCCTTGAACACTGAAGCTTTCTTT.

The chain employs TRBV2 and TRBJ2-6, with 10 bases that match TRBD2. V gave up 6 bases and J gave up 0 bases; unmatched junction bases: 5. Germline loops: CDR1 SNHLY, CDR2 FYNNEI. This CDR3 region has 17 residues. DNA of the CDR3: TGTGCCAGCAGCCCACTAGCGGGGATCTCTGGGGCCAACGTCCTGACTTTC. Protein product: CASSPLAGISGANVLTF.

The rearrangement uses TRBV7-6 and TRBJ2-2; 8 bases line up with TRBD1. CDR1 and CDR2 from the germline V gene are SGHVS and FNYEAQ. Unmatched junction bases numbered 5, after V lost 3 bases and J lost 5 bases. The CDR3 length is 15 residues. CDR3 sequence: CASSFQGAQTGELFF. For the CDR3, the DNA is TGTGCCAGCAGCTTCCAGGGGGCGCAGACCGGGGAGCTGTTTTTT.

J is TRBJ1-2 and V is TRBV27; 9 bases align to TRBD1. The trim removed 0 bases at V and 0 bases at J, leaving 5 bases unmatched. CDR3 size: 17 residues. Germline CDR1 MNHEY, CDR2 SMNVEV (reference sequence). In nucleotides, the CDR3 is TGTGCCAGCAGTTTATCGATCAGGACAGGGGCTAACTATGGCTACACCTTC. This codes for CASSLSIRTGANYGYTF.

The chain carries TRBV21-1 and TRBJ2-1; whether TRBD2, the table's D call, matches the DNA was not checked. TRBV21-1 is listed as a pseudogene. This CDR3 comprises 18 residues. CDR3 coding DNA: TGTGCCAGCAGCAAACCGGGACTAGCGGGAGGTGGGTACAATGAGCAGTTCTTC. Its protein product is CASSKPGLAGGGYNEQFF.

The J gene is TRBJ2-7, the V gene TRBV15; the match to TRBD1 covers 9 bases. Germline CDR1 LNHNV, CDR2 YYDKDF (reference sequence). CDR3 length: 15 residues. V shed 9 bases, J shed 4 bases, and the junction held 13 bases outside the gene matches. The DNA for the CDR3 is TGTGCCACTATGCAGGGCACAGGGGGCTGGTACGAGCAGTACTTC. This gives the protein CATMQGTGGWYEQYF.

As concerns this clonotype: A much larger clone sits a single nucleotide away, making a read error possible. The chain combines TRBV15 with TRBJ2-1, with D maybe TRBD1 (5 bases). CDR3 size: 16 residues. CDR1 LNHNV and CDR2 YYDKDF come from the germline V gene (reference sequence). V lost 1 base, J lost 4 bases, and 14 bases lay in between. The CDR3 loop is CATSRGHRQQYNEQFF. CDR3 DNA sequence: TGTGCCACCAGCAGAGGACATAGACAGCAATACAATGAGCAGTTCTTC.

CDR3 in DNA: TGTGCCAGCAGCTTATATCTGGGAGTAAATGAGCAGTTCTTC. This encodes CASSLYLGVNEQFF. The gene calls are TRBV7-6 and TRBJ2-1, with a possible D match to TRBD2 (5 bases). Germline loops: CDR1 SGHVS, CDR2 FNYEAQ. Trimming left V 2 bases short and J 7 bases short, with 12 bases between. The CDR3 consists of 14 residues.

This clonotype occurred many times. The rearrangement uses TRBV29-1 and TRBJ2-1; TRBD2 agrees at 9 bases. From germline, CDR1 is SQVTM and CDR2 ANQGSEA. CDR3 length equals 12 residues. The V and J ends lost 6 bases and 5 bases, in that order; junction bases with no gene match: 2. The CDR3 nucleotides read TGCAGCGTAAAGCGGGGGGACAATGAGCAGTTCTTC. It is translated as CSVKRGDNEQFF.

This clonotype was picked up a small number of times. V usage is TRBV28 and J usage is TRBJ2-1; TRBD1 or TRBD2 may be the D gene (6 bases each). The CDR3 consists of 14 residues. From germline, CDR1 is MDHEN and CDR2 SYDVKM. Trimming took off 2 bases at V and 7 bases at J, with 12 bases between the two ends. The chain's CDR3 is CASSLTIGGNEQFF. In DNA, the CDR3 is TGTGCCAGCAGTTTAACGATAGGGGGGAATGAGCAGTTCTTC.

About this clonotype itself: This may be a read error: a much more frequent sequence differs by one nucleotide. This sequence joins TRBV20-1 and TRBJ2-7; the match to TRBD2 covers 13 bases. CDR3 length: 14 residues. Per the germline V gene, CDR1 is DFQATT and CDR2 is SNEGSKA (reference sequence). With V trimmed by 5 bases and J by 9 bases, 10 bases remained unmatched. The CDR3 region has the DNA TGCAGTGCTGGACTAGCGGGAGTGCGAAACGGGCAGTACTTC. Amino acid sequence: CSAGLAGVRNGQYF.

The chain uses TRBV5-1 and TRBJ1-2, with D possibly matching TRBD1 (5 bases). Trimming took 1 base from V and 0 from J, leaving 10 bases between them. In germline, CDR1 is SGHRS, CDR2 YFSETQ. CDR3 length equals 15 residues. CDR3 residues: CASSLMQGANYGYTF. The CDR3, as DNA: TGCGCCAGCAGCTTGATGCAGGGTGCTAACTATGGCTACACCTTC.

The sample holds a few counts of this clonotype. V is TRBV6-1 and J is TRBJ2-5; maybe TRBD1 (6 bases). The ends were cut back, 8 bases at V and 2 bases at J, with 12 bases in the middle. The CDR3 has 13 residues. The V gene's germline CDR1 is MNHNS and CDR2 SASEGT. The CDR3 reads CASYRDTQETQYF. CDR3 in DNA: TGTGCCAGCTACCGGGACACACAAGAGACCCAGTACTTC.

This clonotype was observed many times. The rearrangement uses TRBV29-1 and TRBJ2-1; perhaps TRBD1 as D (6 bases). V lost 6 bases and J 4 bases, leaving 16 bases between the germline ends. The CDR3 extends over 14 amino acids. Germline CDR1 reads SQVTM; CDR2 reads ANQGSEA. This CDR3 reads CSVLFGRGYNEQFF. As DNA, the CDR3 is TGCAGCGTCCTTTTCGGCAGGGGTTACAATGAGCAGTTCTTC.

CDR3: CSAPLPGEVYNEQFF. In DNA form, the CDR3 reads TGCAGTGCTCCCCTCCCGGGGGAGGTATACAATGAGCAGTTCTTC. The chain joins TRBV20-1 to TRBJ2-1, with D tentatively TRBD2 (6 bases). Germline loops: CDR1 DFQATT, CDR2 SNEGSKA (reference sequence). Trimming shortened V by 5 bases and J by 4 bases, and 18 bases separated the two germline ends. CDR3 length equals 15 residues.

This clonotype came up many times. The rearrangement links TRBV20-1 to TRBJ2-5; 16 nucleotides align to TRBD2. Trimming cost V 4 bases and J 4 bases; bases outside gene matches: 6. Germline V CDR1 and CDR2: DFQATT, SNEGSKA (reference sequence). The CDR3 has 16 residues. The CDR3 bases are TGCAGTGCTACGGGACTAGCGGGAGGGGTTAGAGAGACCCAGTACTTC. Its translation is CSATGLAGGVRETQYF.

V is TRBV7-3 and J is TRBJ2-2, with TRBD1 matching 9 bases. The CDR3 is 15 amino acids. Unmatched junction bases numbered 5, after V lost 6 bases and J lost 3 bases. From germline, CDR1 is SGHTA and CDR2 FQGTGA. CDR3 amino acids: CASRRDRADTGELFF. CDR3 nucleotide sequence: TGTGCCAGCAGAAGGGACAGGGCGGACACCGGGGAGCTGTTTTTT.